One sample yielded the 5 T cell receptor beta chains listed below, sequenced in a study of cytomegalovirus exposure and HLA in healthy donors. Use of 60 Vbeta and 13 Jbeta primers characterized the PCR. Only in-frame clones appear in the TCRdb table, and some are missing; sequencing was by immunoSEQ multiplex PCR. The sample lists some 150,000 clones; 75% to 80% were seen once. Sequencing was done on a sample of PBMCs. These receptors all come from a man aged 40-55 years in good health and CMV-seropositive.

This clone was seen once. V is TRBV9 and J is TRBJ2-1, with D uncertain. Germline V lookup: CDR1 SGDLS, CDR2 YYNGEE. Between the trimmed V and J ends, which lost 0 bases and 9 bases, there was a span of 13 bases. The CDR3 extends over 14 amino acids. The DNA for the CDR3 is TGTGCCAGCAGCGTAGATTCCCGAGCTGGTGAGCAGTTCTTC. It specifies CASSVDSRAGEQFF.

V gene TRBV27 combines with J gene TRBJ1-1; 8 bases are shared with TRBD1. The CDR3 has 14 amino acids. Germline CDR1 and CDR2: MNHEY and SMNVEV (reference sequence). Trimming cost V 5 bases and J 2 bases; bases outside gene matches: 4. CDR3 region: CASSRQGINTEAFF. DNA of the CDR3: TGTGCCAGCAGTCGACAGGGGATAAACACTGAAGCTTTCTTT.

DNA of the CDR3: TGTGCCAGCAGCTCTTTCGTTGAGGGGGCCCCCCGACATGGCTACACCTTC. Its translation is CASSSFVEGAPRHGYTF. The gene calls are TRBV7-9 and TRBJ1-2, with TRBD1 matching over 7 bases. This CDR3 is 17 amino acids long. Germline V gene lookup returns CDR1 SEHNR and CDR2 FQNEAQ (reference sequence). The V segment lost 4 bases and the J segment 6 bases; nucleotides outside the gene matches: 17.

The gene calls are TRBV2 and TRBJ1-5; 8 positions match TRBD1. Germline assignment: CDR1 SNHLY and CDR2 FYNNEI. The CDR3 covers 15 residues. With 5 bases clipped from V and 6 bases from J, the junction kept 9 bases outside the gene matches. This CDR3 is CASSKGQGAVQPQHF. As DNA, the CDR3 is TGTGCCAGCAGTAAAGGGCAGGGGGCGGTTCAGCCCCAGCATTTT.

DNA for the CDR3: TGTGCCAGCAGCACCGGGACAGAGATTAATTCACCCCTCCACTTT. This translates into CASSTGTEINSPLHF. The V and J genes are TRBV2 and TRBJ1-6; 7 bases agree with TRBD1. Trimming removed 6 bases from V and 6 bases from J; junction bases left unmatched: 8. This CDR3 has 15 amino acids. CDR1 is SNHLY, CDR2 FYNNEI, per germline.